The T cell receptor (beta chain) under discussion was sequenced for a study of T-cell reconstitution after alpha-beta-depleted transplantation in children. Findings of the study overall: The study traced high day-60 TCRbeta diversity in some patients to surviving recipient T cells and thymic progenitors. Newly produced T cells mostly provided counts and TCRbeta diversity after one year, as hyperexpanded clones declined.

For TCRbeta, the library was prepared with unique molecular identifiers. TCRdb itself ran the PCR reads through MiXCR, one entry per CDR3 protein. Of a few hundred thousand distinct CDR3 sequences listed, around two fifths were seen once; the top ten hold under 35%. This clonotype has a handful of counts. Its antigen is unknown. Here the sequenced sample was PBMCs, taken before TCRalphabeta/CD19-depleted stem cell transplant. This clonotype was obtained from a girl aged 2-10 years with aplastic anemia, due to receive a stem cell transplant.

The CDR3, as DNA: TGTGCCAGCAGTTACGGGGTGACAGGCGCCGTCATGGGCTACGAGCAGTACTTC. Protein product: CASSYGVTGAVMGYEQYF. V usage is TRBV6-7 and J usage is TRBJ2-7; perhaps TRBD1 as D (6 bases). TRBV6-7 is assigned to the ORF class and has an uncertain function. V lost 2 bases, J lost 3 bases, and 23 bases lay in between. This CDR3 has 18 amino acids.